This T cell receptor beta chain was recorded in a study of PD-1 blockade in classical Hodgkin lymphoma. Study-wide results and caveats: CD4+ TCR diversity climbed significantly by C4D1, unlike CD8+ TCR diversity. Newly diagnosed patients were reported to start with lower TCR diversity than healthy donors.

This clone was seen only once. What it recognizes is unknown. Germline V gives CDR1 LGHNA, CDR2 YNFKEQ. Trimming removed 0 bases from V and 8 bases from J, with 13 bases in between. CDR3 length equals 15 residues. All patients relapsed after autologous stem cell transplantation, and brentuximab vedotin exposure varied. Here immunoSEQ multiplex PCR was the method, and the copy in TCRdb shows in-frame clones only, minus some. The repertoire includes 9,500 to 12,000 clones, roughly 81% of them detected once, and under 40% sits in the top ten. This chain uses TRBV4-2 with TRBJ2-2; a possible D gene is TRBD1 (6 bases). This clonotype was obtained from a human donor with classical Hodgkin lymphoma. The source material was peripheral blood mononuclear cells (PBMCs), sampled at baseline. Here the CDR3 reads CASSQEGQGPGELFF. DNA for the CDR3: TGTGCCAGCAGCCAAGAAGGGCAGGGGCCGGGGGAGCTGTTTTTT.